The present entry profiles one T cell receptor (beta chain) with its context. The sample originates from a study of blood T cell repertoires in COVID-19. The table came from immunoSEQ multiplex PCR; TCRdb's copy has only in-frame clones and leaves some out. The sample yields 250,000 to 300,000 clones, approximately 80% seen once. V lost 4 bases to trimming and J lost 3 bases; unmatched junction nucleotides: 4. CDR1 is LGHDT and CDR2 is YNNKEL in the germline V gene (reference sequence). The CDR3 totals 14 residues. This TCR derives from a man in his forties who had been exposed to COVID-19. Sequenced: PBMCs or T cells enriched from blood (not recorded which). The V call is TRBV3-1 (or the pseudogene TRBV3-2), the J call TRBJ1-2, with TRBD1 matching 8 bases. CDR3 bases: TGTGCCAGCAGCCGAACACAGGGGGACTATGGCTACACCTTC. As protein: CASSRTQGDYGYTF.